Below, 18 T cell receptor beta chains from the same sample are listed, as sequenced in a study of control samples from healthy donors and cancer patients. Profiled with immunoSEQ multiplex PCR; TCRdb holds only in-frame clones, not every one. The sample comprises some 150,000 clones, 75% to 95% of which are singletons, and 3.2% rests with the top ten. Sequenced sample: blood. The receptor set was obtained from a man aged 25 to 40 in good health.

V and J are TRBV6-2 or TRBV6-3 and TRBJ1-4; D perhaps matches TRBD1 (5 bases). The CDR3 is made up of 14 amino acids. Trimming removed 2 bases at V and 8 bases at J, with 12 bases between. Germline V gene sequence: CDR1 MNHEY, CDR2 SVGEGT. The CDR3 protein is CASSYVGVGEKLFF. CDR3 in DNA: TGTGCCAGCAGTTACGTAGGGGTCGGAGAAAAACTGTTTTTT.

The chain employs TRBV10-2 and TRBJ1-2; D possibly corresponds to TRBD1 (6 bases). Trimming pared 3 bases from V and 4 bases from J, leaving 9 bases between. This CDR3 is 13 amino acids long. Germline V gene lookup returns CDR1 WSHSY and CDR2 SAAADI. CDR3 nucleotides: TGCGCCAGCAGTGACGGGGGCCGCTATGGCTACACCTTC. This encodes CASSDGGRYGYTF.

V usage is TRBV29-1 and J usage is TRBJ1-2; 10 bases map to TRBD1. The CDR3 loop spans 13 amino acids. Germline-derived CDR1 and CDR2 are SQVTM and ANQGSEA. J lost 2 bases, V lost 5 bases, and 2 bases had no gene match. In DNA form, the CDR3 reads TGCAGCGTTCCGGGACAGGGGAACTATGGCTACACCTTC. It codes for CSVPGQGNYGYTF.

The CDR3 nucleotides read TGTGCCAGCAGCTTACAGGGGAGGGATGTGTGGGCCCTCCACTTT. Amino acid sequence: CASSLQGRDVWALHF. This rearrangement joins TRBV7-9 to TRBJ1-6; D perhaps matches TRBD1 (6 bases). CDR1 and CDR2 (germline): SEHNR, FQNEAQ (reference sequence). The CDR3 covers 15 residues. Trimming took off 2 bases at V and 14 bases at J, with 19 bases between the two ends.

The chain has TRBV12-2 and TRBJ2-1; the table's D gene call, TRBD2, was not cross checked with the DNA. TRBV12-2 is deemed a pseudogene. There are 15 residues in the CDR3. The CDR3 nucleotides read TGTGCAAGTCGCTTAGCCGGGTGTAACTACAATGAGCAGTTCTTC. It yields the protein CASRLAGCNYNEQFF.

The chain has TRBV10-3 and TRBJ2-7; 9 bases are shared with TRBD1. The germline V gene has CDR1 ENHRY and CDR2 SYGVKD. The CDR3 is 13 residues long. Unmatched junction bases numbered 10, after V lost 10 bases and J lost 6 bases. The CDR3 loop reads CATGTGTSGEQYF. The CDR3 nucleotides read TGTGCCACCGGGACAGGGACCTCGGGCGAGCAGTACTTC.

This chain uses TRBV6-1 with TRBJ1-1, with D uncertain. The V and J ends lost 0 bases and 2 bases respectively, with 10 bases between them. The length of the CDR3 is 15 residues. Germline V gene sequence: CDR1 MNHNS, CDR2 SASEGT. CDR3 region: CASSEAVDGNTEAFF. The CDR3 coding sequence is TGTGCCAGCAGTGAAGCAGTAGACGGCAACACTGAAGCTTTCTTT.

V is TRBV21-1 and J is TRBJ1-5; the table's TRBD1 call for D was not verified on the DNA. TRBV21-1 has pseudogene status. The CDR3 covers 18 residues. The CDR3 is CASSRLRQGHYGNQPQHF. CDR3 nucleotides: TGTGCCAGCAGCAGGCTGCGACAGGGCCACTACGGCAATCAGCCCCAGCATTTT.

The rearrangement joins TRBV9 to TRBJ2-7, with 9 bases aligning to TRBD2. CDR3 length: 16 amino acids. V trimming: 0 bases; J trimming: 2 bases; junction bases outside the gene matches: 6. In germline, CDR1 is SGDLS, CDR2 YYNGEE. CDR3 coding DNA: TGTGCCAGCAGCGTAGCTGGTAGCGGGGGCCCCTACGAGCAGTACTTC. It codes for CASSVAGSGGPYEQYF.

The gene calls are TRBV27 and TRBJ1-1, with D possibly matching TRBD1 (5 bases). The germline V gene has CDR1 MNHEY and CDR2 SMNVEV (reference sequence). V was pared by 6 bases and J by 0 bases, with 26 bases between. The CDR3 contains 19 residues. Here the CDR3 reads CASRPPAGLLTIMNTEAFF. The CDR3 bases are TGTGCCAGCAGACCCCCTGCGGGACTACTTACAATTATGAACACTGAAGCTTTCTTT.

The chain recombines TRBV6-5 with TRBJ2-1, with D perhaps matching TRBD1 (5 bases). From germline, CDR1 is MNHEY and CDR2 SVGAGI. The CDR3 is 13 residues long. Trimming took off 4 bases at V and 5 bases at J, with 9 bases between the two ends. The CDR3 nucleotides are TGTGCCAGCAGTTTGGACAACGACAATGAGCAGTTCTTC. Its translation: CASSLDNDNEQFF.

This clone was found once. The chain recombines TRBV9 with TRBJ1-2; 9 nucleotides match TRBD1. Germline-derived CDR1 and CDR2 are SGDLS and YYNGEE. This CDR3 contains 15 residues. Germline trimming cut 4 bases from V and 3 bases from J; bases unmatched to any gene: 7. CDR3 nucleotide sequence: TGTGCCAGCAGCCCCTCAGGACAGGGGCACTATGGCTACACCTTC. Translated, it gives CASSPSGQGHYGYTF. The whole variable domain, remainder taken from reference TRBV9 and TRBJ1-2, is DSGVTQTPKHLITATGQRVTLRCSPRSGDLSVYWYQQSLDQGLQFLIQYYNGEERAKGNILERFSAQQFPDLHSELNLSSLELGDSALYFCASSPSGQGHYGYTFGSGTRLTVV.

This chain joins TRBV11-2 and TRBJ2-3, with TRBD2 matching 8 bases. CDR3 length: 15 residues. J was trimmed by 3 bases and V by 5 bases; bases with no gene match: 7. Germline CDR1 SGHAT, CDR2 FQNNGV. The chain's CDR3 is CASSTRGVGTDTQYF. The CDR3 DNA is TGTGCCAGCAGCACGCGGGGGGTAGGGACAGATACGCAGTATTTT.

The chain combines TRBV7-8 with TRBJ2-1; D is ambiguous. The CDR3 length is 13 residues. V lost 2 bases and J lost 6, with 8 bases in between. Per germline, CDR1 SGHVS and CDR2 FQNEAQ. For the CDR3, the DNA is TGTGCCAGCAGCTTAAATCCGGTCAATGAGCAGTTCTTC. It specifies CASSLNPVNEQFF.

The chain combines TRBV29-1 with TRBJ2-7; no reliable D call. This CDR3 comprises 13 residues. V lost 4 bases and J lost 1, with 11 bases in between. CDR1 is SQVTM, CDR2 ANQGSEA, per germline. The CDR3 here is CSVVNPLSYEQYF. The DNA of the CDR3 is TGCAGCGTTGTGAACCCGCTTTCCTACGAGCAGTACTTC.

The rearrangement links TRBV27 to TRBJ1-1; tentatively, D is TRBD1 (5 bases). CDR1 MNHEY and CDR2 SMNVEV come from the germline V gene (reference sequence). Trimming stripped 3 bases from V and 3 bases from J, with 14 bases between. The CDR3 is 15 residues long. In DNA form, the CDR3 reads TGTGCCAGCAGTTTCTCTCCAGGGTTTCACACTGAAGCTTTCTTT. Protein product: CASSFSPGFHTEAFF.

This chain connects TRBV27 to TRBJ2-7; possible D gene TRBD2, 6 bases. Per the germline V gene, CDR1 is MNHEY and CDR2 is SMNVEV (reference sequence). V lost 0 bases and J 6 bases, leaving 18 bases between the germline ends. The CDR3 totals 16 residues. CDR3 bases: TGTGCCAGCAGTTTATCGAATACTAGCCCCTCCGTCGAGCAGTACTTC. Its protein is CASSLSNTSPSVEQYF.

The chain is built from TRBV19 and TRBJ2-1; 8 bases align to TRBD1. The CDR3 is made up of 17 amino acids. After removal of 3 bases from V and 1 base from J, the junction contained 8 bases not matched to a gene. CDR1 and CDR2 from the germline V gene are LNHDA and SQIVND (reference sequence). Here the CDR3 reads CASSIDRGFGSYNEQFF. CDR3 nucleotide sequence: TGTGCCAGTAGTATTGACAGGGGTTTCGGTTCCTACAATGAGCAGTTCTTC.